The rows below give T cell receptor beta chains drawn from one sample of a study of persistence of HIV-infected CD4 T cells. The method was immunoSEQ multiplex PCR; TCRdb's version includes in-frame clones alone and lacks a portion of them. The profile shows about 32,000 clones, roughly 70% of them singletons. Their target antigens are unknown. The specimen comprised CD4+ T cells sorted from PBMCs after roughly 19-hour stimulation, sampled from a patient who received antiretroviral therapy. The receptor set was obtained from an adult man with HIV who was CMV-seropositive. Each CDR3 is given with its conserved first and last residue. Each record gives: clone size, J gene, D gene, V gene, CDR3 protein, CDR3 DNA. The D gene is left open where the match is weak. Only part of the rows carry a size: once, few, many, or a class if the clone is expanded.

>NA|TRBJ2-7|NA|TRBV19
CASSDRFFNEQYF
TGTGCCAGTAGTGACAGGTTCTTCAACGAGCAGTACTTC
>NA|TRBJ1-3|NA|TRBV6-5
CASRTGFSGNTIYF
TGTGCCAGCAGGACGGGATTCTCTGGAAACACCATATATTTT
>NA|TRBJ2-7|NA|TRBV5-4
CASSMQGREQYF
TGTGCCAGCAGCATGCAGGGGAGGGAGCAGTACTTC
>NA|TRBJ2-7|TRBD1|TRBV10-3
CAIRLSGTGDEQYF
TGTGCCATCAGACTCTCCGGGACAGGGGACGAGCAGTACTTC
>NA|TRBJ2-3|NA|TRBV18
CASSGRNTDTQYF
TGTGCCAGCTCAGGGAGGAACACAGATACGCAGTATTTT
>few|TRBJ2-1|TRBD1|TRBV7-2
CASSRRRQGANEQFF
TGTGCCAGCAGCCGCCGGAGACAGGGGGCGAATGAGCAGTTCTTC
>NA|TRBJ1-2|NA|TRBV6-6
CASFPGRQVHYGYTF
TGTGCCAGCTTCCCTGGTCGACAGGTCCACTATGGCTACACCTTC
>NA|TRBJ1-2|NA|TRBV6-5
CASTIIPNYGYTF
TGTGCCAGCACCATCATACCTAACTATGGCTACACCTTC
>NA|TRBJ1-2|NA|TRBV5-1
CASSFDRDGVYGYTF
TGCGCCAGCAGCTTCGACCGGGACGGCGTCTATGGCTACACCTTC
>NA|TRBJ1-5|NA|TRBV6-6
CASSRGSGQPQHF
TGTGCCAGCAGTCGGGGGAGCGGACAGCCCCAGCATTTT
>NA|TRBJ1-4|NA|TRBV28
CASSPSPPANEKLFF
TGTGCCAGCAGTCCCTCCCCACCAGCTAATGAAAAACTGTTTTTT
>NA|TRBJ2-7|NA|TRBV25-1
CASRPRDTSYEQYF
TGTGCCAGCAGACCCCGGGACACATCCTACGAGCAGTACTTC
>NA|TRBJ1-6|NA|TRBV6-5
CASSSPPRQGRSPLHF
TGTGCCAGCAGTTCCCCCCCTCGGCAGGGGAGGTCACCCCTCCACTTT
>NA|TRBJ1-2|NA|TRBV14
CASSQDRTAYGYTF
TGTGCCAGCAGCCAAGATCGGACCGCCTATGGCTACACCTTC
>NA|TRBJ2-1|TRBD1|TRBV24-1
CATSTGQGADEQFF
TGTGCCACCTCTACGGGACAGGGGGCCGATGAGCAGTTCTTC
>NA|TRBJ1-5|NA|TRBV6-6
CASSYGGHDNQPQHF
TGTGCCAGCAGTTACGGGGGGCACGACAATCAGCCCCAGCATTTT
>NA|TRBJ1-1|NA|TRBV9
CASSVAGQSTEAFF
TGTGCCAGCAGCGTAGCCGGGCAGAGCACTGAAGCTTTCTTT
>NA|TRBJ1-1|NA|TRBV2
CASSLEQGEAFF
TGTGCCAGCAGTCTCGAACAGGGTGAAGCTTTCTTT
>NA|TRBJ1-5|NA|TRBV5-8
CASRNANQPQHF
TGTGCCAGCAGAAATGCCAATCAGCCCCAGCATTTT
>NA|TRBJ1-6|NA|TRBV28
CASSLGVLHSPLHF
TGTGCCAGCAGTTTAGGGGTTCTCCATTCACCCCTCCACTTT
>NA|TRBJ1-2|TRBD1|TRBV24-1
CATSPNAGQGPSGYTF
TGTGCCACCAGTCCGAATGCGGGACAGGGGCCGTCTGGCTACACCTTC
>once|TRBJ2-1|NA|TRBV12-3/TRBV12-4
CASSHTHNEQFF
TGTGCCAGCAGCCACACACACAATGAGCAGTTCTTC